These 17 T cell receptor beta chains were all obtained from the same sample, sequenced in a study of blood T cell repertoires in COVID-19. Some clones are missing from TCRdb's copy, which holds only in-frame ones; the method was immunoSEQ multiplex PCR. The table lists approximately 120,000 clones, about four fifths of them singletons. Specimen: PBMCs or T cells enriched from blood (not recorded which). The source is a man aged 25 to 40 who had recovered from COVID-19.

The chain carries TRBV19 and TRBJ2-7, with 11 bases that match TRBD1. Germline V gene lookup returns CDR1 LNHDA and CDR2 SQIVND (reference sequence). This CDR3 region has 15 residues. The V and J ends lost 4 bases and 4 bases, in that order; junction bases with no gene match: 6. CDR3 sequence (DNA): TGTGCCAGTAGTACCACCGGGACAGGGGGGTACGAGCAGTACTTC. Translating gives CASSTTGTGGYEQYF.

This chain connects TRBV29-1 to TRBJ2-1; 8 nucleotides agree with TRBD2. The CDR3 is 13 amino acids. The junction had 8 bases not matched to a gene; V was cut back by 6 bases and J by 7 bases. The germline V gene encodes CDR1 SQVTM and CDR2 ANQGSEA. Written as DNA, the CDR3 is TGCAGCGTCGATCCGGGACTAGGGAATGAGCAGTTCTTC. Its protein is CSVDPGLGNEQFF.

This sequence joins TRBV7-6 and TRBJ2-1; 8 bases fit TRBD2. J was trimmed by 4 bases and V by 4 bases; bases with no gene match: 3. The CDR3 has 14 residues. The germline V gene encodes CDR1 SGHVS and CDR2 FNYEAQ. CDR3 nucleotides: TGTGCCAGCAGCTCCGGGGGGGCGTACAATGAGCAGTTCTTC. It translates to CASSSGGAYNEQFF.

This clone was found a few times. The chain's CDR3 is CASSGTGTYEQYF. In DNA, the CDR3 is TGTGCCAGCAGCGGGACAGGGACCTACGAGCAGTACTTC. This chain uses TRBV28 with TRBJ2-7, with TRBD1 matching over 9 bases. This CDR3 region has 13 residues. Unmatched junction bases numbered 2, after V lost 6 bases and J lost 2 bases. Germline V gene data show CDR1 as MDHEN and CDR2 as SYDVKM. Based on the CDR3 plus reference TRBV28 and TRBJ2-7, the full variable domain is DVKVTQSSRYLVKRTGEKVFLECVQDMDHENMFWYRQDPGLGLRLIYFSYDVKMKEKGDIPEGYSVSREKKERFSLILESASTNQTSMYLCASSGTGTYEQYFGPGTRLTVT.

V is TRBV27 and J is TRBJ1-5; D may be TRBD1 (6 bases). With 3 bases removed from V and 7 bases from J, the gap between germline ends came to 13 bases. There are 14 residues in the CDR3. Germline CDR1 is MNHEY and CDR2 is SMNVEV (reference sequence). CDR3: CASSFSGEGQPQHF. The CDR3 DNA is TGTGCCAGCAGTTTTTCAGGGGAGGGACAGCCCCAGCATTTT.

This chain uses TRBV11-1 with TRBJ2-5, with D possibly matching TRBD2 (5 bases). The V end was cut by 3 bases, the J end by 5 bases, with 16 bases between. This CDR3 spans 15 amino acids. The germline CDR1 and CDR2 sequences are SGHAT and FQDESV (reference sequence). Written as DNA, the CDR3 is TGTGCCAGCAGCTTTAACCCTAGCAGGCGTGAGACCCAGTACTTC. Translating it yields CASSFNPSRRETQYF.

The chain uses TRBV10-3 and TRBJ2-5; weak D call: TRBD1 (6 bases). This CDR3 has 14 residues. V lost 6 bases and J 5 bases, leaving 16 bases between the germline ends. Per the germline V gene, CDR1 is ENHRY and CDR2 is SYGVKD. Here the CDR3 DNA reads TGTGCCATCAGCCCCGGACAGCTTTGGGAGACCCAGTACTTC. This codes for CAISPGQLWETQYF.

The V and J genes are TRBV19 and TRBJ1-1; D possibly corresponds to TRBD1 (5 bases). The CDR3 spans 12 residues. The germline V and J ends were trimmed by 10 bases and 11 bases, with 20 bases remaining between them. CDR1 is LNHDA and CDR2 is SQIVND in the germline V gene (reference sequence). As DNA, the CDR3 is TGTGCCACCGGAGGGGTCAGGGAGAAGGCTTTCTTT. Residues: CATGGVREKAFF.

The chain couples TRBV5-1 to TRBJ2-2, with D uncertain. The CDR3 length is 16 residues. V was trimmed by 6 bases and J by 0 bases, leaving 15 bases between them. Germline CDR1 and CDR2: SGHRS and YFSETQ. DNA for the CDR3: TGCGCCAGCACCCCCCTTGGGCCACCGAACACCGGGGAGCTGTTTTTT. Translated: CASTPLGPPNTGELFF.

The chain carries TRBV11-2 and TRBJ2-2; the match to TRBD1 covers 11 bases. CDR3 length: 17 amino acids. Unmatched junction bases numbered 6, after V lost 1 base and J lost 5 bases. Germline V lookup: CDR1 SGHAT, CDR2 FQNNGV. This CDR3 reads CASSLVRGQGGTGELFF. In DNA form, the CDR3 reads TGTGCCAGCAGCTTAGTTCGGGGACAGGGGGGTACCGGGGAGCTGTTTTTT.

This clone was seen just once. V and J are TRBV10-3 and TRBJ1-6; TRBD1 matches at 10 bases. V lost 2 bases, J lost 10 bases, and 5 bases stayed unmatched. CDR1 and CDR2 (germline): ENHRY, SYGVKD. The CDR3 sequence is 15 residues long. CDR3 sequence reads: CAISEATGGGSPLHF. CDR3 in DNA: TGTGCCATCAGTGAGGCGACAGGGGGCGGGTCACCCCTCCACTTT.

The chain joins TRBV7-2 to TRBJ2-3; 9 positions agree with TRBD2. The CDR3 length is 17 residues. From germline, CDR1 is SGHTA and CDR2 FQGNSA. Trimming at V came to 5 bases and at J to 2 bases, leaving 11 bases not matched to a gene. CDR3 region: CASSLPSSGGYTDTQYF. For the CDR3, the DNA is TGTGCCAGCAGCCTTCCGAGTAGCGGGGGTTACACAGATACGCAGTATTTT. The full variable domain, its missing parts supplied by reference TRBV7-2 and TRBJ2-3, is GAGVSQSPSNKVTEKGKDVELRCDPISGHTALYWYRQSLGQGLEFLIYFQGNSAPDKSGLPSDRFSAERTGGSVSTLTIQRTQQEDSAVYLCASSLPSSGGYTDTQYFGPGTRLTVL.

V usage is TRBV7-2 and J usage is TRBJ2-3; unclear D gene. The CDR3 has 13 residues. Germline-derived CDR1 and CDR2 are SGHTA and FQGNSA. The V gene lost 2 bases and the J gene lost 5 bases, with 8 bases spanning the gap. This CDR3 is CASSLRRGDTQYF. The DNA for the CDR3 is TGTGCCAGCAGCTTACGTCGCGGAGATACGCAGTATTTT.

This rearrangement joins TRBV6-5 to TRBJ2-1; 11 bases match TRBD2. V was clipped by 4 bases and J by 7 bases; unmatched bases: 9. Germline V gene lookup returns CDR1 MNHEY and CDR2 SVGAGI. The CDR3 spans 16 residues. CDR3 amino acids: CASSSDIAGGGNEQFF. For the CDR3, the DNA is TGTGCCAGCAGTTCCGATATAGCGGGAGGGGGTAATGAGCAGTTCTTC.

The V call is TRBV6-5, the J call TRBJ2-4; 7 bases map to TRBD1. The CDR3 has 15 residues. Germline loops: CDR1 MNHEY, CDR2 SVGAGI. V shed 6 bases and J 0 bases; nucleotides not matched to a gene: 5. In DNA, the CDR3 is TGTGCCAGCAGCAAGGGACAGCTAGCCAAAAACATTCAGTACTTC. Translation: CASSKGQLAKNIQYF.

This clone was observed once. This sequence joins TRBV19 and TRBJ1-4, with a tentative D call TRBD1 (6 bases). With 7 bases removed from V and 1 base from J, the gap between germline ends came to 10 bases. CDR3 length: 14 amino acids. Germline V gene sequence: CDR1 LNHDA, CDR2 SQIVND (reference sequence). This CDR3 is CASKIQGTNEKLFF. The CDR3 region has the DNA TGTGCCAGTAAGATACAGGGAACTAATGAAAAACTGTTTTTT.

This clone turned up a few times. The rearrangement links TRBV4-1 to TRBJ1-5; possibly TRBD1 for D (6 bases). CDR1 MGHRA and CDR2 YSYEKL come from the germline V gene. Trimming took 3 bases from V and 3 from J, leaving 12 bases between them. CDR3 length equals 15 residues. Here the CDR3 DNA reads TGCGCCAGCAGCCAGGCAGACAGGTACAATCAGCCCCAGCATTTT. It encodes CASSQADRYNQPQHF.